This T cell receptor (beta chain) was sequenced in a study of CD8 T cells in Susac syndrome. Reverse transcription used roughly 0.45 to 1 ug RNA and random hexamers. TCRdb itself ran the immunoSEQ multiplex PCR reads through MiXCR, one entry per CDR3 protein. In the table there are some 450,000 distinct CDR3 sequences, more than 80% of which are singletons. This clonotype was seen only a few times. Germline CDR1 reads SGHDT; CDR2 reads YYEEEE. The CDR3 is made up of 15 amino acids. The ends lost 0 bases at V and 2 bases at J; junction bases unmatched: 4. The receptor was derived from a human donor with multiple sclerosis. Material: CD8+ T cells from PBMCs. The chain joins TRBV5-6 to TRBJ2-7; 8 positions match TRBD1. This chain's CDR3 is CASSLDGTGTYEQYF. CDR3 nucleotide sequence: TGTGCCAGCAGCTTGGATGGGACAGGAACCTACGAGCAGTACTTC.